The 24 T cell receptor beta chains listed next were all sequenced from one sample in a study of spatial heterogeneity in lung cancer. TCRdb reanalysed the 5' RACE reads using MiXCR and keeps one entry per CDR3 protein. This sample yields about 38,000 distinct CDR3 sequences, of which roughly 8% are seen a single time; around 30% belongs to the top ten. Time point here: sample taken at primary tumor resection. Material for sequencing was whole RNA from tumor, nontumor lung or frozen PBMC, left unsorted. This material consisted of PBMCs, taken at surgery. These receptors were obtained from a male donor with early-stage non-small cell lung cancer.

A few counts support this clonotype. This chain joins TRBV9 and TRBJ1-5; a weak D match, TRBD1 (5 bases). Germline CDR1 and CDR2: SGDLS and YYNGEE. Trimming removed 4 bases from V and 5 bases from J, with 16 bases in between. This CDR3 is 15 amino acids long. CDR3 protein: CASSKTGTEYQPQHF. In DNA form, the CDR3 reads TGTGCCAGCAGCAAAACCGGGACGGAATATCAGCCCCAGCATTTT.

V is TRBV15 and J is TRBJ1-6; unclear D gene. Germline CDR1 LNHNV, CDR2 YYDKDF (reference sequence). V lost 1 base to trimming and J lost 0 bases, with 7 bases between them. CDR3 length: 16 residues. Here the CDR3 reads CATSRAGSSYNSPLHF. CDR3 nucleotides: TGTGCCACCAGCAGAGCGGGGAGCTCCTATAATTCACCCCTCCACTTT.

J is TRBJ2-3 and V is TRBV5-4; D gene uncertain. Germline V gives CDR1 SGHNT, CDR2 YYREEE (reference sequence). V shed 1 base and J shed 2 bases, with 8 bases lying between them. The CDR3 is 14 residues long. The CDR3 DNA is TGTGCCAGCAGCTTGAGAGTTGCCACAGATACGCAGTATTTT. As protein: CASSLRVATDTQYF.

This clonotype has at least ten counts. The gene calls are TRBV4-2 and TRBJ2-1, with D possibly matching TRBD2 (5 bases). V was trimmed by 1 base and J by 10 bases, leaving 17 bases between them. The CDR3 is 15 residues long. Germline CDR1 reads LGHNA; CDR2 reads YNFKEQ. The CDR3 sequence is CASSQVSPASGEQFF. The CDR3 nucleotides are TGTGCCAGCAGCCAAGTCTCTCCCGCGAGCGGCGAGCAGTTCTTC.

This clonotype was counted a few times. This sequence joins TRBV25-1 and TRBJ2-2; 9 bases fit TRBD1. Germline V gene sequence: CDR1 MGHDK, CDR2 SYGVNS. With V trimmed by 6 bases and J by 7 bases, 6 bases remained unmatched. The CDR3 loop spans 14 amino acids. The CDR3 loop reads CASRYRGRGGELFF. CDR3 bases: TGTGCCAGCAGATACAGGGGGCGGGGCGGGGAGCTGTTTTTT.

This clonotype has a count of ten or more. The rearrangement links TRBV14 to TRBJ2-3; tentatively, D is TRBD1 or TRBD2 (5 bases each). Trimming cost V 4 bases and J 2 bases, with 10 bases left between them. CDR3 length equals 14 residues. Germline V gene sequence: CDR1 SGHDN, CDR2 FVKESK. The CDR3 sequence is CASSPLGVTDTQYF. CDR3 coding DNA: TGTGCCAGCAGCCCTCTGGGGGTCACAGATACGCAGTATTTT.

This clonotype showed up many times. The rearrangement uses TRBV28 and TRBJ1-2; D is undetermined. This CDR3 region has 15 residues. The V end was cut by 6 bases, the J end by 1 base, with 15 bases between. Germline CDR1 MDHEN, CDR2 SYDVKM. CDR3 protein: CASRRTGTFNYGYTF. CDR3 nucleotides: TGTGCCAGCAGGCGGACGGGTACCTTTAACTATGGCTACACCTTC.

About this clonotype: Given a much more abundant clone one base away, this may be a read error. The J gene is TRBJ1-1, the V gene TRBV10-3, with 8 nucleotides matching TRBD1. CDR1 and CDR2 from the germline V gene are ENHRY and SYGVKD. With V trimmed by 11 bases and J by 3 bases, 8 bases remained unmatched. CDR3 length equals 13 residues. The CDR3: CALSGGAYTEAFF. The CDR3 DNA is TGTGCCTTGTCAGGGGGCGCCTACACTGAAGCTTTCTTT.

This clonotype was picked up a small number of times. The chain carries TRBV5-1 and TRBJ2-1; 12 nucleotides line up with TRBD2. The germline CDR1 and CDR2 sequences are SGHRS and YFSETQ. The CDR3 is 16 amino acids. The trim removed 2 bases at V and 6 bases at J, leaving 6 bases unmatched. Written as DNA, the CDR3 is TGCGCCAGCAGCTTTACGACTAGCGGGAGTGGCAATGAGCAGTTCTTC. It codes for CASSFTTSGSGNEQFF. The whole variable domain, filled in from reference TRBV5-1 and TRBJ2-1, reads KAGVTQTPRYLIKTRGQQVTLSCSPISGHRSVSWYQQTPGQGLQFLFEYFSETQRNKGNFPGRFSGRQFSNSRSEMNVSTLELGDSALYLCASSFTTSGSGNEQFFGPGTRLTVL.

The J gene is TRBJ1-2, the V gene TRBV30; no reliable D call. The CDR3 is made up of 12 amino acids. Germline loops: CDR1 GTSNPN, CDR2 SVGIG (reference sequence). V shed 8 bases and J shed 2 bases, with 12 bases lying between them. The CDR3 is CAGYSRNYGYTF. In DNA form, the CDR3 reads TGTGCCGGCTACAGTCGGAACTATGGCTACACCTTC.

This clonotype was observed at least ten times. This chain joins TRBV21-1 and TRBJ1-3. TRBV21-1 is noted as a pseudogene. This CDR3 spans 18 amino acids. This chain's CDR3 is CASRREPLGSHSGNTIYF. The CDR3 DNA reads TGTGCCAGCAGGAGGGAGCCTCTCGGCAGCCACTCTGGAAACACCATATATTTT.

There are many counts of this clonotype. The rearrangement uses TRBV12-3 or TRBV12-4 and TRBJ1-1, with a possible D match to TRBD1 (5 bases). This CDR3 has 14 residues. With 1 base removed from V and 4 bases from J, the gap between germline ends came to 10 bases. The CDR3 nucleotides read TGTGCCAGCAGTTTAGGAGGGGCGGGCACTGAAGCTTTCTTT. Translating gives CASSLGGAGTEAFF.

The sample holds many counts of this clonotype. The chain joins TRBV12-3 or TRBV12-4 to TRBJ2-5; the match to TRBD1 covers 9 bases. This CDR3 spans 14 amino acids. V lost 6 bases and J lost 4; bases outside the gene matches: 6. This CDR3 is CASRWDREGETQYF. The CDR3 nucleotides are TGTGCCAGCAGGTGGGACAGGGAAGGAGAGACCCAGTACTTC.

This clonotype was counted many times. The V call is TRBV14, the J call TRBJ1-2, with 8 bases identical to TRBD1. Germline assignment: CDR1 SGHDN and CDR2 FVKESK. V was pared by 4 bases and J by 4 bases, with 5 bases of the junction left unmatched. The CDR3 is 14 amino acids. In DNA form, the CDR3 reads TGTGCCAGCAGCCGAACCGACAGGGGCTATGGCTACACCTTC. This sequence encodes CASSRTDRGYGYTF.

This clonotype has at least ten counts. The chain employs TRBV7-9 and TRBJ2-2; D gene uncertain. This CDR3 has 14 amino acids. V was pared by 5 bases and J by 4 bases, with 11 bases between. CDR1 is SEHNR and CDR2 is FQNEAQ in the germline V gene (reference sequence). The CDR3 loop reads CASSAPRSTGELFF. CDR3 DNA sequence: TGTGCCAGCAGCGCCCCTAGGAGCACCGGGGAGCTGTTTTTT.

This clonotype was counted ten times or more. This chain joins TRBV6-2 or TRBV6-3 and TRBJ1-5; no clear D gene. The germline gives CDR1 MNHEY, CDR2 SVGEGT. V was pared by 2 bases and J by 0 bases, with 2 bases between. This CDR3 has 13 amino acids. The CDR3 DNA sequence: TGTGCCAGCAGTTACGATAGCAATCAGCCCCAGCATTTT. Its translation is CASSYDSNQPQHF.

This clonotype has at least ten counts. This chain joins TRBV20-1 and TRBJ1-6, with 8 bases that match TRBD1. In germline, CDR1 is DFQATT, CDR2 SNEGSKA (reference sequence). The V gene end was trimmed by 0 bases and the J gene end by 8 bases; junction bases not matched to a gene: 6. This CDR3 spans 15 amino acids. The CDR3 region is CSARDPTGADSPLHF. CDR3 nucleotides: TGCAGTGCTAGAGACCCGACAGGGGCGGATTCACCCCTCCACTTT.

As for this clonotype: An end of the junction differs from the germline gene, which may be a read error. This chain links TRBV20-1 with TRBJ1-6; D is uncertain. The CDR3 spans 14 residues. Germline V gene sequence: CDR1 DFQATT, CDR2 SNEGSKA (reference sequence). CDR3 nucleotide sequence: TGCAGTGCTAGGGACCTAGGTACCAATTTACCCCTCCACTTT. Translation gives CSARDLGTNLPLHF.

This clonotype was counted ten times or more. The chain is built from TRBV28 and TRBJ1-1, with D hard to call. The CDR3 runs 14 residues. The V gene's germline CDR1 is MDHEN and CDR2 SYDVKM. Trimming stripped 3 bases from V and 10 bases from J, with 18 bases between. The CDR3 coding sequence is TGTGCCAGCAGTTTGACGGTCGTGATCCGTGGAGCTTTCTTT. Amino acid sequence: CASSLTVVIRGAFF. The whole variable domain, remainder taken from reference TRBV28 and TRBJ1-1, is DVKVTQSSRYLVKRTGEKVFLECVQDMDHENMFWYRQDPGLGLRLIYFSYDVKMKEKGDIPEGYSVSREKKERFSLILESASTNQTSMYLCASSLTVVIRGAFFGQGTRLTVV.

J is TRBJ2-1 and V is TRBV5-4; 9 nucleotides line up with TRBD1. V was clipped by 4 bases and J by 8 bases; unmatched bases: 10. Germline V gene data show CDR1 as SGHNT and CDR2 as YYREEE (reference sequence). CDR3 length: 15 residues. The CDR3 DNA reads as TGTGCCAGCAGCAGGTCCGGGACAGGGTTTTATGAGCAGTTCTTC. It encodes CASSRSGTGFYEQFF.

In its sample, this clonotype was seen many times. The rearrangement uses TRBV7-3 and TRBJ1-1; a weak D match, TRBD1 (6 bases). Germline CDR1 and CDR2: SGHTA and FQGTGA. This CDR3 region has 13 residues. V gave up 5 bases and J gave up 2 bases, with 9 bases separating them. CDR3 residues: CASSPQGNTEAFF. In nucleotides, the CDR3 is TGTGCCAGCAGCCCACAGGGTAACACTGAAGCTTTCTTT.

The chain recombines TRBV7-9 with TRBJ2-5; D is perhaps TRBD1 (6 bases). The CDR3 has 14 residues. The ends were cut back, 5 bases at V and 3 bases at J, with 13 bases in the middle. CDR1 and CDR2 (germline): SEHNR, FQNEAQ (reference sequence). CDR3 sequence reads: CASSPPRGKETQYF. Written as DNA, the CDR3 is TGTGCCAGCAGCCCGCCGAGGGGGAAAGAGACCCAGTACTTC.

This clonotype was recorded many times. The rearrangement links TRBV6-5 to TRBJ1-2, with TRBD1 identical over 7 bases. This CDR3 contains 16 residues. V gave up 0 bases and J gave up 2 bases; unmatched junction bases: 6. The V gene's germline CDR1 is MNHEY and CDR2 SVGAGI. In nucleotides, the CDR3 is TGTGCCAGCAGTTACTCCATACAGGGGACCAACTATGGCTACACCTTC. Protein product: CASSYSIQGTNYGYTF.

Many counts were recorded for this clonotype. The chain combines TRBV29-1 with TRBJ2-7; TRBD1 aligns across 7 bases. Trimming removed 5 bases from V and 2 bases from J; junction bases left unmatched: 3. Germline-derived CDR1 and CDR2 are SQVTM and ANQGSEA. The CDR3 is 12 residues long. The CDR3 DNA sequence: TGCAGCGTTCTCGGGACAGCCTACGAGCAGTACTTC. This translates into CSVLGTAYEQYF.